Sequencing of this TCR beta chain was carried out in a study of OX40 agonist ivuxolimab in advanced cancers. Notes on the study in general: Among the nonresponders, some also had low normalized T-cell clonal expansion.

Clones were read by immunoSEQ multiplex PCR, and TCRdb kept only the in-frame ones, dropping some. There are about 50,000 clones in the sample; about three quarters occur only once, and about 7.7% lies in the top ten. Autoimmune disease history or systemic immunosuppression led to patients being barred. This clone was seen only a few times. Its antigen is not known. This clonotype was sampled from an adult with an advanced solid tumor such as melanoma, head and neck, liver or kidney cancer. This specimen consisted of CD4+ or CD8+ T cells sorted from blood, obtained in a trial of the OX40 agonist ivuxolimab.

The CDR3 is CASNWAGTTEAFF. The DNA for the CDR3 is TGTGCCAGCAACTGGGCCGGTACCACTGAAGCTTTCTTT. V and J are TRBV5-6 and TRBJ1-1; no firm D call. The CDR3 is made up of 13 amino acids. The germline V gene has CDR1 SGHDT and CDR2 YYEEEE. V was clipped by 6 bases and J by 4 bases, with 13 bases between them.